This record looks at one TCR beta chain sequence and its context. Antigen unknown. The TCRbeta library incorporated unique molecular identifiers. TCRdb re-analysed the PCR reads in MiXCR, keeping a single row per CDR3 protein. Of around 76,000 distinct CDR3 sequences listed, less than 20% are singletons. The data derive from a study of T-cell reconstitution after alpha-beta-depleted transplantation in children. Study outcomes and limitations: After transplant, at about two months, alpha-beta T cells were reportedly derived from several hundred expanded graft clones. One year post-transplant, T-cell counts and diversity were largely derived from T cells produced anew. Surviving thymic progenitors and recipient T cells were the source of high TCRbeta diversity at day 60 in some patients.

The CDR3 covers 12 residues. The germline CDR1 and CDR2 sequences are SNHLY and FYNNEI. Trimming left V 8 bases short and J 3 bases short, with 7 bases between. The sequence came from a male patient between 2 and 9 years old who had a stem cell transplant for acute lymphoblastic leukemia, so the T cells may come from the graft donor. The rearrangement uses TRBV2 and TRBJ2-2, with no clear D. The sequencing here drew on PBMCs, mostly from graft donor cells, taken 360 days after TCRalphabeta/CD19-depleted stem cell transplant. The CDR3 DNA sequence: TGTGCCAGCCCCAGAGACACCGGGGAGCTGTTTTTT. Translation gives CASPRDTGELFF.